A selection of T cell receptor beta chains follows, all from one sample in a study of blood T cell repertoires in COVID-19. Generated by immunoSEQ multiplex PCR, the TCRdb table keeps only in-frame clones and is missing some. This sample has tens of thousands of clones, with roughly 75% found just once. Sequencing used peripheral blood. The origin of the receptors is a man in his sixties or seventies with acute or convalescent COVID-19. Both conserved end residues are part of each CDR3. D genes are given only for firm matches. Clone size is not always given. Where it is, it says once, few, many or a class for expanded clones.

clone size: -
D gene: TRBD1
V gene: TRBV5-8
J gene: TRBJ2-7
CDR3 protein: CASSTHGTGTYEQYF
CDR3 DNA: TGTGCCAGCAGCACCCACGGGACAGGGACCTACGAGCAGTACTTC

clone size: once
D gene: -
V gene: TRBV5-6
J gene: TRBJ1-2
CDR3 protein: CASSLRGYGYTF
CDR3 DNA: TGTGCCAGCAGCTTAAGGGGCTATGGCTACACCTTC

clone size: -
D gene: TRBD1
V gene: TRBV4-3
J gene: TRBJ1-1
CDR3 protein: CASSYNRGRTEAFF
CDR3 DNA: TGCGCCAGCAGCTATAACAGGGGCCGCACTGAAGCTTTCTTT

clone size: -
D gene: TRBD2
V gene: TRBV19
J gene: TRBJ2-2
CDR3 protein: CASRGGGFSGELFF
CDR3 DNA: TGTGCCAGTAGGGGCGGGGGGTTCTCCGGGGAGCTGTTTTTT

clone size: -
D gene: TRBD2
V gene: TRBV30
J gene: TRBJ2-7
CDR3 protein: CAWTSGSNEQYF
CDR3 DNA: TGTGCCTGGACTAGCGGGAGCAACGAGCAGTACTTC

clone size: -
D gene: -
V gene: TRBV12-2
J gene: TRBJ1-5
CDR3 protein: CASRLVGWQGRNQPQHF
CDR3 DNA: TGTGCAAGTCGCTTAGTGGGTTGGCAGGGCCGTAATCAGCCCCAGCATTTT

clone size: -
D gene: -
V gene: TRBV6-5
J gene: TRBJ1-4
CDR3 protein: CASSYSGGAEKLFF
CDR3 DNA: TGTGCCAGCAGTTACTCGGGGGGGGCCGAAAAACTGTTTTTT

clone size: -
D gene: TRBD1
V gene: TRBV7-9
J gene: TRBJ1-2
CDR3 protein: CASSTTGINYGYTF
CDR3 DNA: TGTGCCAGCAGCACGACAGGGATTAACTATGGCTACACCTTC

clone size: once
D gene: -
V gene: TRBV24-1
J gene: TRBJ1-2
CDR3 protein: CATSATGQYGYTF
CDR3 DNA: TGTGCCACCAGTGCCACAGGACAATATGGCTACACCTTC

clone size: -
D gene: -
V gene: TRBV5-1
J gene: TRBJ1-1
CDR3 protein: CASSLAWVQDTEAFF
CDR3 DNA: TGCGCCAGCAGCTTGGCCTGGGTGCAGGACACTGAAGCTTTCTTT

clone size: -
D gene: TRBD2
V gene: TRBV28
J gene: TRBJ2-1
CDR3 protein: CASSLKRTSGRNEQFF
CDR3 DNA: TGTGCCAGCAGTTTGAAGAGGACTAGCGGGAGAAATGAGCAGTTCTTC

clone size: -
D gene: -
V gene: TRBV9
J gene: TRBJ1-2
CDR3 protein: CASSSRQDRGYTF
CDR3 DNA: TGTGCCAGCAGCAGCAGACAGGACCGAGGCTACACCTTC

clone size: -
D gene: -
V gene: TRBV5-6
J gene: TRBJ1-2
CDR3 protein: CGSSLRQADGYTF
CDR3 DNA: TGTGGCAGCAGCTTACGACAGGCTGATGGCTACACCTTC

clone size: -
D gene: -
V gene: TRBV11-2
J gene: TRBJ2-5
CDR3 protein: CASSTMLVSTSQTQYF
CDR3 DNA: TGTGCCAGCAGCACTATGCTCGTGTCGACCAGCCAGACCCAGTACTTC

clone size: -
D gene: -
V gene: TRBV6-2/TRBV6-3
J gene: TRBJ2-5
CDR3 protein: CASSSLDRTEETQYF
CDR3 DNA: TGTGCCAGCAGTTCGCTAGACAGAACCGAAGAGACCCAGTACTTC

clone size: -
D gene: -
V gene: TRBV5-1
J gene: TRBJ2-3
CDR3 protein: CASSLTTSTDTQYF
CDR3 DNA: TGCGCCAGCAGCTTGACGACTAGCACAGATACGCAGTATTTT

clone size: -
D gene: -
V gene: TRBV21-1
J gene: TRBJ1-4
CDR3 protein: CASSKASGTDFATNEKLFF
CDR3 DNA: TGTGCCAGCAGCAAAGCAAGTGGGACAGACTTTGCAACTAATGAAAAACTGTTTTTT

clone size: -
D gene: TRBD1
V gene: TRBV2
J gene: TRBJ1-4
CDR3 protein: CASSGQGRGGEKLFF
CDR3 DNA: TGTGCCAGCAGTGGACAGGGTAGGGGTGGTGAAAAACTGTTTTTT

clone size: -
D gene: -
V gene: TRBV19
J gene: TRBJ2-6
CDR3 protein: CASSTAGLTDSGANVLTF
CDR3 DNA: TGTGCCAGTAGTACTGCGGGACTTACCGACTCTGGGGCCAACGTCCTGACTTTC

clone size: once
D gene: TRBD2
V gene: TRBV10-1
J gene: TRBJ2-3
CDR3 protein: CASSTSGGADTQYF
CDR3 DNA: TGCGCCAGCAGTACTAGCGGGGGGGCAGATACGCAGTATTTT

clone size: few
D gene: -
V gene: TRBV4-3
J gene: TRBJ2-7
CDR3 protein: CASSQERGSYEQYF
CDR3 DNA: TGCGCCAGCAGCCAAGAAAGGGGGAGCTACGAGCAGTACTTC

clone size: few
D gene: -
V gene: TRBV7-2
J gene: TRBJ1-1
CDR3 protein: CASSRTTEMNTEAFF
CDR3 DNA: TGTGCCAGCAGCCGGACGACAGAAATGAACACTGAAGCTTTCTTT

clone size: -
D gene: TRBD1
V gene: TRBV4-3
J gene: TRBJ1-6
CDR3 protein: CASSQQTGANSPLHF
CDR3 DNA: TGCGCCAGCAGCCAACAGACAGGGGCTAATTCACCCCTCCACTTT

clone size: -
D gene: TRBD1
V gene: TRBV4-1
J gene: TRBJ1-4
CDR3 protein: CASRPRDSSGKLFF
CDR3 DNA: TGCGCCAGCAGACCTCGGGACAGCTCAGGAAAACTGTTTTTT

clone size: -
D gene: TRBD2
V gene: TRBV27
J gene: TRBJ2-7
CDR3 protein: CASSFGRGGLDEQYF
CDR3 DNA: TGTGCCAGCAGTTTTGGGCGGGGGGGCTTGGACGAGCAGTACTTC

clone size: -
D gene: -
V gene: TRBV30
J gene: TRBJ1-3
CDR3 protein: CAWNRGASGNTIYF
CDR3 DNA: TGTGCCTGGAACCGGGGAGCCTCTGGAAACACCATATATTTT

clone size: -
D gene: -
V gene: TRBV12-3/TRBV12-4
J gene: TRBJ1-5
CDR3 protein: CASSFDGRGPQHF
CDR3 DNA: TGTGCCAGCAGTTTCGACGGCCGGGGGCCCCAGCATTTT

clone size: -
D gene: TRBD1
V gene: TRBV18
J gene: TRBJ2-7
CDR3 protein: CASSGDRVYEQYF
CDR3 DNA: TGTGCCAGCTCTGGGGACAGGGTCTACGAGCAGTACTTC

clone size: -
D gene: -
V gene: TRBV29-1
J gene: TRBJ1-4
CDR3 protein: CSVVAGANEKLFF
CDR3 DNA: TGCAGCGTTGTGGCAGGGGCAAATGAAAAACTGTTTTTT

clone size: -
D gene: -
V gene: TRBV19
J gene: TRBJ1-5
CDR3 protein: CASSMRVSNQPQHF
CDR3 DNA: TGTGCCAGTAGTATGAGGGTAAGCAATCAGCCCCAGCATTTT

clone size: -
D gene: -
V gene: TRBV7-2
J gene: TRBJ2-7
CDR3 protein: CASSLAREGYEQYF
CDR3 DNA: TGTGCCAGCAGCTTAGCGCGAGAGGGCTACGAGCAGTACTTC

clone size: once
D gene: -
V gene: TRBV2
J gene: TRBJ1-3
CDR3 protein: CASSQTGGGPSGNTIYF
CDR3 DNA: TGTGCCAGCAGCCAGACAGGTGGAGGACCCTCTGGAAACACCATATATTTT

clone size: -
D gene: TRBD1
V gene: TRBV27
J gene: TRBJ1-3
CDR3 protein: CASSSQTGGIGNTIYF
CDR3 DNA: TGTGCCAGCAGTTCACAGACAGGGGGCATCGGAAACACCATATATTTT

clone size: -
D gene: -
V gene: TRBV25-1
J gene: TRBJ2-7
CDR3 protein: CASSEGRASYEQYF
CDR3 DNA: TGTGCCAGCAGTGAAGGCAGGGCCTCCTACGAGCAGTACTTC

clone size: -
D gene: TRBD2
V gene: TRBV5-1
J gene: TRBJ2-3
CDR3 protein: CASTQGLVGSTDTQYF
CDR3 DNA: TGCGCCAGCACCCAAGGACTAGTGGGTAGCACAGATACGCAGTATTTT

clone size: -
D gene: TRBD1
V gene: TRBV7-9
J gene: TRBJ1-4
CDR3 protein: CASSLFGTVNEKLFF
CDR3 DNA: TGTGCCAGCAGCTTATTTGGGACAGTTAATGAAAAACTGTTTTTT

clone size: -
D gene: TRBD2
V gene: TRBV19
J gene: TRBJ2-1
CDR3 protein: CASSIETSVGEQFF
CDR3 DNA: TGTGCCAGTAGTATAGAGACTAGCGTTGGTGAGCAGTTCTTC